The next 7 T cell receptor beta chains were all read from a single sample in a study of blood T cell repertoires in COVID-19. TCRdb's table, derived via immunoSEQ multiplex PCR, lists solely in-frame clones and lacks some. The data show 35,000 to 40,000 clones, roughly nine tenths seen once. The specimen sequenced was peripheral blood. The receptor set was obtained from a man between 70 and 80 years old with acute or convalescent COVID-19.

CDR3: CASSPRDRYYEQFF. CDR3 DNA: TGTGCCAGCAGCCCCCGGGACAGGTATTATGAGCAGTTCTTC. The rearrangement uses TRBV28 and TRBJ2-1; TRBD1 matches 8 bases. The germline gives CDR1 MDHEN, CDR2 SYDVKM. The trim removed 6 bases at V and 8 bases at J, leaving 9 bases unmatched. The CDR3 contains 14 residues. The full variable domain, completed using reference TRBV28 and TRBJ2-1, is DVKVTQSSRYLVKRTGEKVFLECVQDMDHENMFWYRQDPGLGLRLIYFSYDVKMKEKGDIPEGYSVSREKKERFSLILESASTNQTSMYLCASSPRDRYYEQFFGPGTRLTVL.

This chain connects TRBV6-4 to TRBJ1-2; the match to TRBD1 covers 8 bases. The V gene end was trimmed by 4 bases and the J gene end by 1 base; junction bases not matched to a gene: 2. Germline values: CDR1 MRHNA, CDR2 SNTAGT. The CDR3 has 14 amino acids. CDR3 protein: CASSATGGNYGYTF. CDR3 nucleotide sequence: TGTGCCAGCAGTGCAACAGGGGGTAACTATGGCTACACCTTC.

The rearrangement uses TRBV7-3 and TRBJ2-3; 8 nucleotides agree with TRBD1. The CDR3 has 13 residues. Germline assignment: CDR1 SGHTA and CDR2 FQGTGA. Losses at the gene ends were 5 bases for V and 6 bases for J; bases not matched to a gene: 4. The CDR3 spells CASSPQGADTQYF. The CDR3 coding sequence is TGTGCCAGCAGCCCGCAGGGGGCGGATACGCAGTATTTT. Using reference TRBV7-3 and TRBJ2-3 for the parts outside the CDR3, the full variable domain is GAGVSQTPSNKVTEKGKYVELRCDPISGHTALYWYRQSLGQGPEFLIYFQGTGAADDSGLPNDRFFAVRPEGSVSTLKIQRTERGDSAVYLCASSPQGADTQYFGPGTRLTVL.

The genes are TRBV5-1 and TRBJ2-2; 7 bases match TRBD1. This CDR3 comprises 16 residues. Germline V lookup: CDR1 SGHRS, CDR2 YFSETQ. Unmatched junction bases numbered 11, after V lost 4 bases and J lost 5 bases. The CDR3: CASSAVGGADTGELFF. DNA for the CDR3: TGCGCCAGCAGCGCGGTAGGGGGCGCAGATACCGGGGAGCTGTTTTTT. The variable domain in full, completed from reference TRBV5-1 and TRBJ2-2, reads KAGVTQTPRYLIKTRGQQVTLSCSPISGHRSVSWYQQTPGQGLQFLFEYFSETQRNKGNFPGRFSGRQFSNSRSEMNVSTLELGDSALYLCASSAVGGADTGELFFGEGSRLTVL.

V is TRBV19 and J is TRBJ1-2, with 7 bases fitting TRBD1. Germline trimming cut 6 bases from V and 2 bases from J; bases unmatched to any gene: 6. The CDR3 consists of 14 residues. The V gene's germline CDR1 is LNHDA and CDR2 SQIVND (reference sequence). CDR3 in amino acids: CASRSRGSNYGYTF. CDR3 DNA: TGTGCCAGTAGGTCCAGGGGGTCCAACTATGGCTACACCTTC. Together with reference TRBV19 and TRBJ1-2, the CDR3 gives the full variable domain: DGGITQSPKYLFRKEGQNVTLSCEQNLNHDAMYWYRQDPGQGLRLIYYSQIVNDFQKGDIAEGYSVSREKKESFPLTVTSAQKNPTAFYLCASRSRGSNYGYTFGSGTRLTVV.

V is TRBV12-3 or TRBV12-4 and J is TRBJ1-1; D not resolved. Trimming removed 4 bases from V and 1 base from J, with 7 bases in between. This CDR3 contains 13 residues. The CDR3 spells CASSYQRNTEAFF. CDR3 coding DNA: TGTGCCAGCAGTTATCAGCGGAACACTGAAGCTTTCTTT.

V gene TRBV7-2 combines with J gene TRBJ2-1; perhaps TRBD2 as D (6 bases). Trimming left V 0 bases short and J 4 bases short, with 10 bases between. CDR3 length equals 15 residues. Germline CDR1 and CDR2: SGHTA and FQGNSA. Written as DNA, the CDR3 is TGTGCCAGCAGCTTAGCCGGGAGTCAGTACAATGAGCAGTTCTTC. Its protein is CASSLAGSQYNEQFF.